This T cell receptor beta chain was captured in a study of CD8 T cells in Susac syndrome. Stable or active relapsing-remitting multiple sclerosis, untreated and meeting revised McDonald criteria, defined the controls. Negative isolation was used for CD8+ and CD4+ T cells, and FACS enrichment was applied to TEMRA cells. About this clonotype: Its antigen is currently unknown.

Study-wide findings and caveats: Regarding the TCR sequencing and HLA analysis, the study admitted that a relatively small number of individuals were involved.

V gave up 7 bases and J gave up 5 bases; unmatched junction bases: 11. Germline V gene sequence: CDR1 MDHEN, CDR2 SYDVKM. The CDR3 extends over 17 amino acids. It was with random hexamers that roughly 0.45 to 1 ug RNA was reverse transcribed. Multiplex PCR with immunoSEQ amplified the TCR beta CDR3 across 54 Vbeta and 13 Jbeta. MiXCR, applied by TCRdb to the immunoSEQ multiplex PCR reads, yields one record per CDR3 protein. The table lists over 350,000 distinct CDR3 sequences, more than 70% of them singletons. The genes are TRBV28 and TRBJ2-3; 14 bases map to TRBD2. The source is a human donor with multiple sclerosis. Input material: CD8+ T cells from PBMCs. The CDR3 DNA reads as TGTGCCAGCAAGGGTCTGGGACTAGCGGGAGTGGGAGATACGCAGTATTTT. Translated: CASKGLGLAGVGDTQYF. The entire variable domain, with the rest obtained from reference TRBV28 and TRBJ2-3, is as follows: DVKVTQSSRYLVKRTGEKVFLECVQDMDHENMFWYRQDPGLGLRLIYFSYDVKMKEKGDIPEGYSVSREKKERFSLILESASTNQTSMYLCASKGLGLAGVGDTQYFGPGTRLTVL.